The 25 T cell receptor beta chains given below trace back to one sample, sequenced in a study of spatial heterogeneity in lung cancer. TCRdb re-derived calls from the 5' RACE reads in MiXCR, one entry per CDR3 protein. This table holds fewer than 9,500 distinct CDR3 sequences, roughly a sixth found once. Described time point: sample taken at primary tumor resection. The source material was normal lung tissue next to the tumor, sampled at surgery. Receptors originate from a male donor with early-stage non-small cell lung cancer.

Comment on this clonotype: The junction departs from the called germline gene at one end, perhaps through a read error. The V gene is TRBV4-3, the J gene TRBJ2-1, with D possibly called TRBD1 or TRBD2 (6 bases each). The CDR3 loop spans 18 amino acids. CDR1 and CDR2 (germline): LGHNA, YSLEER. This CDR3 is CANSPRATGAYSYNEQFF. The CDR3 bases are TGCGCCAACAGCCCCCGCGCGACGGGGGCCTACTCCTACAATGAGCAGTTCTTC.

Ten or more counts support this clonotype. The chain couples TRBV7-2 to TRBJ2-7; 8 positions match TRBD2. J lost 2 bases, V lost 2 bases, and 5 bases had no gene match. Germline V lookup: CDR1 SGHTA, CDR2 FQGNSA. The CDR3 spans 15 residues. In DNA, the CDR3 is TGTGCCAGCAGCTTAAATGACGGGGGGGCCTACGAGCAGTACTTC. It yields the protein CASSLNDGGAYEQYF.

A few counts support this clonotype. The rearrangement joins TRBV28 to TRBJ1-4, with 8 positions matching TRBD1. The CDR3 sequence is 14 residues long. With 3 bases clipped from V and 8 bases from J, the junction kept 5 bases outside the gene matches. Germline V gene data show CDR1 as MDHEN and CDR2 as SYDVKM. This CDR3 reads CASSFDRGGEKLFF. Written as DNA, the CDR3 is TGTGCCAGCAGTTTTGACAGGGGAGGCGAAAAACTGTTTTTT.

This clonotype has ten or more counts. Here the CDR3 reads CSVEIGTKDNEQFF. CDR3 nucleotides: TGCAGCGTTGAAATTGGGACAAAAGACAATGAGCAGTTCTTC. The genes are TRBV29-1 and TRBJ2-1, with D tentatively TRBD1 (6 bases). Trimming left V 2 bases short and J 5 bases short, with 13 bases between. This CDR3 is built from 14 residues. Germline V gives CDR1 SQVTM, CDR2 ANQGSEA.

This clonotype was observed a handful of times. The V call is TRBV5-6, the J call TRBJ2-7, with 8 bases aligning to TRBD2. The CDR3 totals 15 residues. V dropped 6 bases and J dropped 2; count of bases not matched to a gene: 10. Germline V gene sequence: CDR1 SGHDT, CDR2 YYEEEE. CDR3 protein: CASTLGSGRAYEQYF. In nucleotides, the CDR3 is TGTGCCAGCACCCTTGGGTCCGGGAGGGCCTACGAGCAGTACTTC.

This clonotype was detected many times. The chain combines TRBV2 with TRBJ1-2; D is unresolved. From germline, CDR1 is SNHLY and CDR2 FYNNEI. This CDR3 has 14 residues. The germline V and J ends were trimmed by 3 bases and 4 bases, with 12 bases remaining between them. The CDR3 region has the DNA TGTGCCAGCAGTGACTTTCTGACCGGCTATGGCTACACCTTC. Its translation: CASSDFLTGYGYTF.

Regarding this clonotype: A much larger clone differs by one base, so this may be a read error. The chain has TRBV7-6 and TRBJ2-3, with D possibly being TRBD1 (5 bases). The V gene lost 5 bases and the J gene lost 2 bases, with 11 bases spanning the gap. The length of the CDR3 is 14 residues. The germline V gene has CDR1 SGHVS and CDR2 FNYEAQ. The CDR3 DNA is TGTGCCAGCAGCCGGGTCAGGGTCACAGATACGCAGTATTTT. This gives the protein CASSRVRVTDTQYF. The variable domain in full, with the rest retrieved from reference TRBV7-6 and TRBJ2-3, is GAGVSQSPRYKVTKRGQDVALRCDPISGHVSLYWYRQALGQGPEFLTYFNYEAQQDKSGLPNDRFSAERPEGSISTLTIQRTEQRDSAMYRCASSRVRVTDTQYFGPGTRLTVL.

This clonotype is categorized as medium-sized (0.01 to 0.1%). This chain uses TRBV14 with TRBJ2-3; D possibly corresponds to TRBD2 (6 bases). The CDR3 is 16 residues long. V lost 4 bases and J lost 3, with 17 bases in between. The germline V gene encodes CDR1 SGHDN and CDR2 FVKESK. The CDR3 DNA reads TGTGCCAGCAGCCGAATGAACTTCGGAGGGACAGATACGCAGTATTTT. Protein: CASSRMNFGGTDTQYF.

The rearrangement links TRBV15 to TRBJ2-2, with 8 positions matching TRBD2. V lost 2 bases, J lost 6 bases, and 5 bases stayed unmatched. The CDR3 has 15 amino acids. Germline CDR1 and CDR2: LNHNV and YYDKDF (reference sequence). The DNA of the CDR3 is TGTGCCACCAGCAGACCTGGGACTAGTTCCGGGGAGCTGTTTTTT. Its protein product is CATSRPGTSSGELFF.

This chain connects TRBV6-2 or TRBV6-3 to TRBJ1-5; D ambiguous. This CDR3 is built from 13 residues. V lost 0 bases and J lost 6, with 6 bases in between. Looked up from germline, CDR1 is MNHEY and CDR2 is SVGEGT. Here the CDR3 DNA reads TGTGCCAGCAGTTACTCGCCTATTCAGCCCCAGCATTTT. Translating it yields CASSYSPIQPQHF.

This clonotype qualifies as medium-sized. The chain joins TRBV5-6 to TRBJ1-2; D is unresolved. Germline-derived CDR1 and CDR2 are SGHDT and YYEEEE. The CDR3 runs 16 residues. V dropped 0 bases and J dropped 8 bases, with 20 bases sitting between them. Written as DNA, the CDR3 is TGTGCCAGCAGCTTGGTTTCGGCCCCGCGAAAGAAGGGCTACACCTTC. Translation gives CASSLVSAPRKKGYTF.

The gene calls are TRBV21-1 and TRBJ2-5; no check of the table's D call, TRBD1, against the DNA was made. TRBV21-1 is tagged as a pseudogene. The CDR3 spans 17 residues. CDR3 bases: TGTGCCAGCAGCAACCCGGGACCGGTACCCTACCAAGAGACCCAGTACTTC. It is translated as CASSNPGPVPYQETQYF.

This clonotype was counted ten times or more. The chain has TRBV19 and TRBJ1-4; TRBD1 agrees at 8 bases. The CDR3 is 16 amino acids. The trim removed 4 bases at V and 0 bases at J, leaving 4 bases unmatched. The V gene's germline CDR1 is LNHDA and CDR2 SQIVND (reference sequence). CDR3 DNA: TGTGCCAGTAGTAGAGGGACAGGAACAACTAATGAAAAACTGTTTTTT. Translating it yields CASSRGTGTTNEKLFF. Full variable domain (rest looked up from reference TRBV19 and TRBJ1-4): DGGITQSPKYLFRKEGQNVTLSCEQNLNHDAMYWYRQDPGQGLRLIYYSQIVNDFQKGDIAEGYSVSREKKESFPLTVTSAQKNPTAFYLCASSRGTGTTNEKLFFGSGTQLSVL.

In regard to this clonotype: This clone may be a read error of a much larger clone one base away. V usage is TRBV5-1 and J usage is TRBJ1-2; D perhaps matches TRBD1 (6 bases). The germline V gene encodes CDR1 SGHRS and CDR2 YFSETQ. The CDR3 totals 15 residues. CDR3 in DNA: TGCGCCCGCAGCTTAGACAGGAGGGCCGGGTATGGCTACACCTTC. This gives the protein CARSLDRRAGYGYTF.

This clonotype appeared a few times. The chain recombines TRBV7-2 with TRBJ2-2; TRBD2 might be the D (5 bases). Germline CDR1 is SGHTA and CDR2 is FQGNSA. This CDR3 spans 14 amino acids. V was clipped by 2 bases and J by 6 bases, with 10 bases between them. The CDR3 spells CASSLTRVAGELFF. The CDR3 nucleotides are TGTGCCAGCAGCTTAACTAGGGTCGCCGGGGAGCTGTTTTTT.

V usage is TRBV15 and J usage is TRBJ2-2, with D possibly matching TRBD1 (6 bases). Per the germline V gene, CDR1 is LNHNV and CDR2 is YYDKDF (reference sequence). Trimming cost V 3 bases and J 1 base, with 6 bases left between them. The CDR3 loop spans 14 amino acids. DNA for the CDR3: TGTGCCACCAGCAGGACAGGGAACACCGGGGAGCTGTTTTTT. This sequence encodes CATSRTGNTGELFF. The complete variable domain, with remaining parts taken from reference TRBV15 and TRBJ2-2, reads DAMVIQNPRYQVTQFGKPVTLSCSQTLNHNVMYWYQQKSSQAPKLLFHYYDKDFNNEADTPDNFQSRRPNTSFCFLDIRSPGLGDTAMYLCATSRTGNTGELFFGEGSRLTVL.

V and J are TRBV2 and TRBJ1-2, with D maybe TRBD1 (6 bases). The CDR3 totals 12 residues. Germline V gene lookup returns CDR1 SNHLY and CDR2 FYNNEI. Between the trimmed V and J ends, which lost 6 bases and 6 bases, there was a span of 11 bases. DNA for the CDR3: TGTGCCAGCAGGAGACAGGAGGATGGCTACACCTTC. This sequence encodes CASRRQEDGYTF.

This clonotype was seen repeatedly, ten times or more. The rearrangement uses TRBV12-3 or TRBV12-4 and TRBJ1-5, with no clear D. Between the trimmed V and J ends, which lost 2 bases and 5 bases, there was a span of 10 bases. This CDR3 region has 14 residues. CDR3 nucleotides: TGTGCCAGCAGTTTATCCAGGAAGGATCAGCCCCAGCATTTT. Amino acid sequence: CASSLSRKDQPQHF.

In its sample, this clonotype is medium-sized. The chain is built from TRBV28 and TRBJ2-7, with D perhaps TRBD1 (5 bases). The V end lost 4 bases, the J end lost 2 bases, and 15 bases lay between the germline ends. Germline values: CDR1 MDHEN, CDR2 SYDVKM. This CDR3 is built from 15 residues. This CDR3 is CASSSVKGRAYEQYF. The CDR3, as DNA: TGTGCCAGCAGTTCGGTGAAGGGCAGGGCCTACGAGCAGTACTTC. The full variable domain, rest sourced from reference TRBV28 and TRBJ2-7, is DVKVTQSSRYLVKRTGEKVFLECVQDMDHENMFWYRQDPGLGLRLIYFSYDVKMKEKGDIPEGYSVSREKKERFSLILESASTNQTSMYLCASSSVKGRAYEQYFGPGTRLTVT.

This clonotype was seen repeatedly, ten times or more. CDR3 nucleotides: TGTGCCAGCAGCCCTGGGGGTGGGGGCAATCAGCCCCAGCATTTT. Translating gives CASSPGGGGNQPQHF. The chain recombines TRBV12-3 or TRBV12-4 with TRBJ1-5; D may be TRBD1 (5 bases). The CDR3 is made up of 15 amino acids. V shed 6 bases and J shed 2 bases, with 14 bases lying between them.

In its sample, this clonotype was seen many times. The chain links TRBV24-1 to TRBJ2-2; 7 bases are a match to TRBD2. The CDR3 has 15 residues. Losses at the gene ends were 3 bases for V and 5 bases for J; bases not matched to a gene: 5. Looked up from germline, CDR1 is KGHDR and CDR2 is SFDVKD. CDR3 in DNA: TGTGCCACCAGTGATCCAGCGGGAAGGACCGGGGAGCTGTTTTTT. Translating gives CATSDPAGRTGELFF.

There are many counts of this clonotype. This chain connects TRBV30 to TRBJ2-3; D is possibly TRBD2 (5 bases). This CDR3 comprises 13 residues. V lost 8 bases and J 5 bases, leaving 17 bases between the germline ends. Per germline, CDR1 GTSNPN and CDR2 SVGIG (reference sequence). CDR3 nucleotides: TGTGCCGGCGGGCAGAGGGAGAGAGATACGCAGTATTTT. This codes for CAGGQRERDTQYF.

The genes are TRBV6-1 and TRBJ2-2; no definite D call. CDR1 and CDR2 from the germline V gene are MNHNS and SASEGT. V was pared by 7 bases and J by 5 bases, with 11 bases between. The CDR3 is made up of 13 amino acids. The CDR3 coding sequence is TGTGCCAGCACCTCGGGTCGGACCGGGGAGCTGTTTTTT. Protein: CASTSGRTGELFF.

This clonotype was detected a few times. In DNA, the CDR3 is TGTGCCAGCAGCTTAGTGGTAGCGGGGGGGCCAGGCAATACGCAGTATTTT. Protein sequence: CASSLVVAGGPGNTQYF. This chain links TRBV7-2 with TRBJ2-3; 11 bases match TRBD2. CDR1 and CDR2 (germline): SGHTA, FQGNSA. V lost 1 base and J lost 7; bases outside the gene matches: 10. The CDR3 sequence is 17 residues long.

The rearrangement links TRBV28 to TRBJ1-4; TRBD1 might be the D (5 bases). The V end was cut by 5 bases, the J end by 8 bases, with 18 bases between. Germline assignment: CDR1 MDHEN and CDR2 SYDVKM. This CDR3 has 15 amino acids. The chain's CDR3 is CASSPGHAGREKLFF. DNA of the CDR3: TGTGCCAGCAGTCCCGGACACGCCGGACGGGAAAAACTGTTTTTT.